Presented here are 3 T cell receptor beta chains from one specimen sequenced in a study of cytomegalovirus exposure and HLA in healthy donors (dated 2017 in TCRdb). Library construction relied on the immunoSEQ multiplex PCR assay. TCRdb re-hosts the immuneACCESS table, in-frame sequences only. Its copies lack some clones; in the studies checked, an unresolved V gene accounts for under half of them, and the cause for the rest is not known. The sample data list some 240,000 clones, and more than 75% of these were observed just once. The ten most abundant clones make up around 1.3% of the sample. Sequences were obtained from PBMCs. The source is a woman in her twenties or thirties in good health and CMV-seropositive.

Only a few counts were recorded for this clone. The V call is TRBV20-1, the J call TRBJ2-5, with D unclear. The CDR3 consists of 11 residues. V lost 5 bases, J lost 1 base, and 5 bases lay in between. CDR1 is DFQATT and CDR2 is SNEGSKA in the germline V gene (reference sequence). The CDR3 bases are TGCAGTGCTGGGCCCCAAGAGACCCAGTACTTC. This encodes CSAGPQETQYF.

The genes are TRBV2 and TRBJ2-7; TRBD2 matches 7 bases. J was trimmed by 2 bases and V by 5 bases; bases with no gene match: 3. Germline CDR1 and CDR2: SNHLY and FYNNEI. The CDR3 covers 13 residues. This CDR3 reads CASSPSGAYEQYF. The CDR3 DNA is TGTGCCAGCAGTCCTAGCGGAGCCTACGAGCAGTACTTC.

The chain uses TRBV27 and TRBJ1-5; tentative D call: TRBD1 (5 bases). In germline, CDR1 is MNHEY, CDR2 SMNVEV (reference sequence). Deletions cut 5 bases from V and 3 bases from J, with 14 bases between. The CDR3 loop spans 15 amino acids. The CDR3 DNA follows: TGTGCCAGCAGTGTGACAGCGAACCTCAATCAGCCCCAGCATTTT. Amino acids: CASSVTANLNQPQHF.